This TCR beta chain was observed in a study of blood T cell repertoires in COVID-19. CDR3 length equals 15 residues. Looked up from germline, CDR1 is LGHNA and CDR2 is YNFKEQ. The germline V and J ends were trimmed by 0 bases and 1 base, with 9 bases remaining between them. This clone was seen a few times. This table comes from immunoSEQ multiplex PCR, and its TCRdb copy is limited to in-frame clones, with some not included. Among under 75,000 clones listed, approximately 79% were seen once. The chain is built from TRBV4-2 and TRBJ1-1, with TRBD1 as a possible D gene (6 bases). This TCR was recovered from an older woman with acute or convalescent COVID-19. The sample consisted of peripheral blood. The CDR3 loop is CASSQDQGQNTEAFF. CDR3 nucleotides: TGTGCCAGCAGCCAAGATCAGGGGCAGAACACTGAAGCTTTCTTT.